This is a list of T cell receptor beta chains from one sample in a study of blood T cell repertoires in COVID-19. Generated by immunoSEQ multiplex PCR, the TCRdb table keeps only in-frame clones and is missing some. The data show approximately 180,000 clones, with 70% to 90% seen just once and approximately 10% held by the top ten. The sample taken for sequencing was peripheral blood. These receptors came from a human donor with active or convalescent COVID-19. The donor label of this sample is uncertain. Each CDR3 is given with its conserved first and last residue. The D gene is left open where the match is weak. The listing skips clone size in some rows; elsewhere it reads once, few, many or a size class.

D,length,V,J,size,CDR3,DNA
NA,11,TRBV12-3/TRBV12-4,TRBJ1-1,once,CASSPLHEAFF,TGTGCCAGCAGTCCCTTACATGAAGCTTTCTTT
TRBD2,15,TRBV3-1/TRBV3-2,TRBJ2-7,NA,CASSQAAFRRGEQYF,TGTGCCAGCAGCCAAGCTGCGTTCCGGCGGGGGGAGCAGTACTTC
NA,17,TRBV7-2,TRBJ2-7,NA,CASSLEPRGLGGHEQYF,TGTGCCAGCAGCTTAGAGCCCCGAGGCCTAGGTGGCCACGAGCAGTACTTC
NA,15,TRBV6-5,TRBJ1-3,few,CASSYYAPPADTIYF,TGTGCCAGCAGTTACTACGCTCCTCCAGCGGACACCATATATTTT
NA,13,TRBV3-1/TRBV3-2,TRBJ2-7,NA,CASSQDGPYEQYF,TGTGCCAGCAGCCAAGATGGCCCCTACGAGCAGTACTTC
TRBD1,14,TRBV2,TRBJ1-2,once,CASSGDRGVYGYTF,TGTGCCAGCAGTGGGGACAGAGGAGTCTATGGCTACACCTTC
NA,14,TRBV2,TRBJ2-1,NA,CASSTRIFTYEQFF,TGTGCCAGCAGTACGAGAATTTTCACTTATGAGCAGTTCTTC
NA,18,TRBV7-6,TRBJ2-7,NA,CASSLGGPLAFSSYEQYF,TGTGCCAGCAGCTTAGGAGGGCCTCTAGCCTTCAGTTCCTACGAGCAGTACTTC
NA,13,TRBV5-1,TRBJ1-1,once,CASPGDLGTEAFF,TGCGCCAGCCCAGGGGACCTAGGGACTGAAGCTTTCTTT
NA,13,TRBV4-1,TRBJ1-2,NA,CASSLGGGYGYTF,TGCGCCAGCAGCTTAGGGGGGGGCTATGGCTACACCTTC
TRBD2,15,TRBV6-2/TRBV6-3,TRBJ2-1,NA,CASSYMRGGAHEQFF,TGTGCCAGCAGTTATATGCGCGGGGGGGCCCATGAGCAGTTCTTC
TRBD2,15,TRBV5-4,TRBJ2-7,NA,CASSLLASGNYEQYF,TGTGCCAGCAGCTTATTAGCTAGCGGAAACTACGAGCAGTACTTC
TRBD2,14,TRBV5-1,TRBJ2-5,NA,CASSTTSEWETQYF,TGCGCCAGCAGCACGACTAGCGAGTGGGAGACCCAGTACTTC
TRBD1,15,TRBV5-1,TRBJ1-5,NA,CASSLGTANYQPQHF,TGCGCCAGCAGCTTAGGGACAGCAAATTATCAGCCCCAGCATTTT
TRBD1,13,TRBV5-1,TRBJ1-1,NA,CASSLAGQAEAFF,TGCGCCAGCAGCTTGGCCGGACAGGCTGAAGCTTTCTTT
NA,13,TRBV5-1,TRBJ2-5,NA,CASSLALQETQYF,TGCGCCAGCAGCTTGGCCCTCCAAGAGACCCAGTACTTC
NA,13,TRBV6-5,TRBJ1-4,NA,CASTTATNEKLFF,TGTGCCAGCACTACAGCAACTAATGAAAAACTGTTTTTT
TRBD2,11,TRBV30,TRBJ2-7,few,CAWRESGSMYF,TGTGCCTGGAGGGAGAGCGGGAGTATGTACTTC